This is a list of T cell receptor beta chains from one sample in a study of T cell changes during pregnancy in multiple sclerosis. Generated by immunoSEQ multiplex PCR, the TCRdb table keeps only in-frame clones and is missing some. This table has approximately 40,000 clones, over 80% appearing once. Sequenced: peripheral blood. The source is a female donor with multiple sclerosis, enrolled in a pregnancy study. Each CDR3 is given with its conserved first and last residue. The order of the fields is clone size, V gene, D gene, J gene, CDR3 DNA, CDR3 protein. D genes are given only for firm matches. Rows give clone size only sometimes, using once, few, many, or a class for an expanded clone.

size: NA
V: TRBV11-2
D: NA
J: TRBJ2-7
DNA: TGTGCCAGCAGCTTAGGGCAGTCAATGTACGAGCAGTACTTC
CDR3: CASSLGQSMYEQYF

size: NA
V: TRBV5-5
D: NA
J: TRBJ1-4
DNA: TGTGCCAGCAGCTTGTGGACAGATGAAAAACTGTTTTTT
CDR3: CASSLWTDEKLFF

size: NA
V: TRBV2
D: TRBD1
J: TRBJ1-2
DNA: TGTGCCAGCAGCGAGCAGGGGGCGAGCGTGACGGTGGACACCTTC
CDR3: CASSEQGASVTVDTF

size: NA
V: TRBV6-1
D: NA
J: TRBJ1-2
DNA: TGTGCCAGCAGCGGGCTCAACTATGGCTACACCTTC
CDR3: CASSGLNYGYTF

size: NA
V: TRBV28
D: NA
J: TRBJ2-5
DNA: TGTGCCAGCACCGACTGGGGAGATGAAGAGACCCAGTACTTC
CDR3: CASTDWGDEETQYF

size: NA
V: TRBV14
D: NA
J: TRBJ1-4
DNA: TGTGCCAGCAGATCTAGAGGGGGGGGAAAACTGTTTTTT
CDR3: CASRSRGGGKLFF

size: once
V: TRBV9
D: NA
J: TRBJ1-1
DNA: TGTGCCAGCAGCGTAGGGGTTCGTAGGGAGAGAACTGAAGCTTTCTTT
CDR3: CASSVGVRRERTEAFF

size: NA
V: TRBV11-3
D: NA
J: TRBJ2-2
DNA: TGTGCCAGCAGCCCCACGGGGGCCGGGGAGCTGTTTTTT
CDR3: CASSPTGAGELFF

size: NA
V: TRBV5-1
D: TRBD1
J: TRBJ2-7
DNA: TGCGCCAGCAGCTTGTCGCCTGGACAGGGGTTCTACGAGCAGTACTTC
CDR3: CASSLSPGQGFYEQYF

size: NA
V: TRBV9
D: TRBD2
J: TRBJ2-4
DNA: TGTGCCAGCAGCGAGGGACTAGCGGGAGGTGCGGGGGCCAAAAACATTCAGTACTTC
CDR3: CASSEGLAGGAGAKNIQYF

size: NA
V: TRBV2
D: TRBD2
J: TRBJ2-3
DNA: TGTGCCAGCCGACTAGCGGCCGATACGCAGTATTTT
CDR3: CASRLAADTQYF

size: NA
V: TRBV6-5
D: NA
J: TRBJ2-7
DNA: TGTGCCAGCTCCGGACAGTACGAGCAGTACTTC
CDR3: CASSGQYEQYF

size: NA
V: TRBV6-5
D: TRBD2
J: TRBJ2-7
DNA: TGTGCCAGCAGTTACTCCCCAGCGGGAGGGCCAGTCGAGCAGTACTTC
CDR3: CASSYSPAGGPVEQYF

size: NA
V: TRBV5-4
D: NA
J: TRBJ1-1
DNA: TGTGCCAGCAGCTTGGGGAGTGGGACAGAAGCTTTCTTT
CDR3: CASSLGSGTEAFF

size: NA
V: TRBV5-4
D: NA
J: TRBJ2-6
DNA: TGTGCCAGCAGCTTGGCCGGCCGCTCTGGGGCCAACGTCCTGACTTTC
CDR3: CASSLAGRSGANVLTF